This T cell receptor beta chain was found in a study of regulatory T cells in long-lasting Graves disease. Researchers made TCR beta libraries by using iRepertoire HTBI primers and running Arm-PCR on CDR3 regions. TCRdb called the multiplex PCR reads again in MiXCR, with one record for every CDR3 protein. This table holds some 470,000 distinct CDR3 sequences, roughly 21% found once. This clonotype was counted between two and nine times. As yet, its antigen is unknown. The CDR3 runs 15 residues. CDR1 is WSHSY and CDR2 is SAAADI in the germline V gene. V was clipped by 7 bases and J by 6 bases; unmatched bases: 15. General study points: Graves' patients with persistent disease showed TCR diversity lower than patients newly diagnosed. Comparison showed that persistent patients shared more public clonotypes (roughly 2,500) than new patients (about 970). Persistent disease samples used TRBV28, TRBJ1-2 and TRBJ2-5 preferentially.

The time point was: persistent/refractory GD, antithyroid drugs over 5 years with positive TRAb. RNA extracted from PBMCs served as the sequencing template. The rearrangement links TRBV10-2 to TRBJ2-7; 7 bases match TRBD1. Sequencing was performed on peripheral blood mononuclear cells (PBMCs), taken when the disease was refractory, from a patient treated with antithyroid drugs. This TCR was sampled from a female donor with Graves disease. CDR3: CASTLSGTVSREQYF. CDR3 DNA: TGCGCCAGCACTTTGTCCGGGACAGTGTCTCGCGAGCAGTACTTC.